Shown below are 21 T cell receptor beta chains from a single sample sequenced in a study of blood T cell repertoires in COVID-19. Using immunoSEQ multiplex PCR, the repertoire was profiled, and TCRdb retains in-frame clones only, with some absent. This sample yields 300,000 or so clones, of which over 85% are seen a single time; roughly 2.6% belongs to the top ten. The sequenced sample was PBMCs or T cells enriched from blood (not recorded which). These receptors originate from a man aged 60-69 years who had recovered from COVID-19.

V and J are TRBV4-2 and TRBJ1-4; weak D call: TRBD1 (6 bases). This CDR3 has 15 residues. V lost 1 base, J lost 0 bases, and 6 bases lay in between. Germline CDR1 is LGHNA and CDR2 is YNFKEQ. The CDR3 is CASSQAGATNEKLFF. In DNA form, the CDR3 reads TGTGCCAGCAGCCAAGCAGGGGCAACTAATGAAAAACTGTTTTTT.

The CDR3 spells CASSPGLKETQYF. CDR3 in DNA: TGTGCCAGCTCACCAGGACTGAAAGAGACCCAGTACTTC. The chain has TRBV18 and TRBJ2-5, with a tentative D call TRBD2 (5 bases). There are 13 residues in the CDR3. V was shortened by 2 bases and J by 3 bases, with 7 bases between the two germline ends. From germline, CDR1 is KGHSH and CDR2 LQKENI.

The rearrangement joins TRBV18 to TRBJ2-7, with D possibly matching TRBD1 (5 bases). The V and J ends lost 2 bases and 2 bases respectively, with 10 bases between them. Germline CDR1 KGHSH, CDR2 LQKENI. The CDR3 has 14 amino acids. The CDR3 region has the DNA TGTGCCAGCTCACCATCAGGGTTGACCTACGAGCAGTACTTC. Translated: CASSPSGLTYEQYF.

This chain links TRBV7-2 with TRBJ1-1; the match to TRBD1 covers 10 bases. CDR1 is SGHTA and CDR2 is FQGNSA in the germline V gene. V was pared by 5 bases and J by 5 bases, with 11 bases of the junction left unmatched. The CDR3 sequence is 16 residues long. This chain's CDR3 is CASSPVPGQGWTEAFF. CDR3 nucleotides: TGTGCCAGCAGCCCAGTCCCGGGACAGGGGTGGACTGAAGCTTTCTTT.

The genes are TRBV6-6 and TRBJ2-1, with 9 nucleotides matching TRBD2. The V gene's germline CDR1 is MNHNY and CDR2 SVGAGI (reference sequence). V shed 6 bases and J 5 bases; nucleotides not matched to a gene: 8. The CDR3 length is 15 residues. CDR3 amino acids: CASRERTSENNEQFF. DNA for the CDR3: TGTGCCAGCAGAGAACGGACTAGCGAAAACAATGAGCAGTTCTTC.

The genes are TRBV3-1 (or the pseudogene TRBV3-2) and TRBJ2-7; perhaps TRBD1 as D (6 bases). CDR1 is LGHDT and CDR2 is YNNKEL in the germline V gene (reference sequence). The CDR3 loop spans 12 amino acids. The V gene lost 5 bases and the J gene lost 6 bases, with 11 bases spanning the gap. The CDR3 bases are TGTGCCAGCAGCAGGGACATAAGCGAGCAGTACTTC. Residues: CASSRDISEQYF.

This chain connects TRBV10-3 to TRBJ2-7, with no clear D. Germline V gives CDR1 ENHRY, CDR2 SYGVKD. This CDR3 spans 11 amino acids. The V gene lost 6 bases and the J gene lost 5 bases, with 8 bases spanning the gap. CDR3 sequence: CAISSPHEQYF. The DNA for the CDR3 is TGTGCCATCAGCTCCCCTCACGAGCAGTACTTC.

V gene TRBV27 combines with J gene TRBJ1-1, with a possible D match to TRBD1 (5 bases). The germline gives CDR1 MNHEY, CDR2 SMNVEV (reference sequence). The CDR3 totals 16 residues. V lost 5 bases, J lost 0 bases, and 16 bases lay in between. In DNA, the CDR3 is TGTGCCAGCAGTCTAACAGGACGATTAATGAACACTGAAGCTTTCTTT. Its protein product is CASSLTGRLMNTEAFF.

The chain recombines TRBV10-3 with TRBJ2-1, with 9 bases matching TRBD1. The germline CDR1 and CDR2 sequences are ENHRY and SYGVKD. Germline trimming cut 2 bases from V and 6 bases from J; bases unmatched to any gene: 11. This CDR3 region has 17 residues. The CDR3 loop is CAISEPEQGAIRNEQFF. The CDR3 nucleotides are TGTGCCATCAGTGAGCCAGAACAGGGGGCAATTCGCAATGAGCAGTTCTTC.

In DNA, the CDR3 is TGTGCCAGCAGCTTGGTGGGACAGGGGGCTCCTGGCTACACCTTC. Residues: CASSLVGQGAPGYTF. This sequence joins TRBV5-4 and TRBJ1-2; 12 positions match TRBD1. J lost 7 bases, V lost 0 bases, and 4 bases had no gene match. The CDR3 sequence is 15 residues long. Germline CDR1 reads SGHNT; CDR2 reads YYREEE (reference sequence). Based on the CDR3 plus reference TRBV5-4 and TRBJ1-2, the full variable domain is ETGVTQSPTHLIKTRGQQVTLRCSSQSGHNTVSWYQQALGQGPQFIFQYYREEENGRGNFPPRFSGLQFPNYSSELNVNALELDDSALYLCASSLVGQGAPGYTFGSGTRLTVV.

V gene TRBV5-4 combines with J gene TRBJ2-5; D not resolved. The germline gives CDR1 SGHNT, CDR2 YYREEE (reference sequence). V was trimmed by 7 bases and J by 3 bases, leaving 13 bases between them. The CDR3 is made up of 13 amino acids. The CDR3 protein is CASRPNSKETQYF. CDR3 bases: TGTGCCAGCCGCCCGAACAGCAAAGAGACCCAGTACTTC. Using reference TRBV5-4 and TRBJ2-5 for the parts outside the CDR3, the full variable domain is ETGVTQSPTHLIKTRGQQVTLRCSSQSGHNTVSWYQQALGQGPQFIFQYYREEENGRGNFPPRFSGLQFPNYSSELNVNALELDDSALYLCASRPNSKETQYFGPGTRLLVL.

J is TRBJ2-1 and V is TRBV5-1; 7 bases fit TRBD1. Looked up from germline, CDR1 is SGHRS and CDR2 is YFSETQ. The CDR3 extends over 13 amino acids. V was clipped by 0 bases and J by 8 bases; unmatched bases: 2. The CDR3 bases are TGCGCCAGCAGCTTGGGACAGGGAGATGAGCAGTTCTTC. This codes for CASSLGQGDEQFF.

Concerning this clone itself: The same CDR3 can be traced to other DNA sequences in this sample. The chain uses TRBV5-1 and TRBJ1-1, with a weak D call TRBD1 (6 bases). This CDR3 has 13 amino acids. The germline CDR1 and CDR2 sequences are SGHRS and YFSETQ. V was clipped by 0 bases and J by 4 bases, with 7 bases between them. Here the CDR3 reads CASSLGGGTEAFF. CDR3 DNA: TGCGCCAGCAGCTTGGGAGGGGGCACTGAAGCTTTCTTT. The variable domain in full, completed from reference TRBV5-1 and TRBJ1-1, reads KAGVTQTPRYLIKTRGQQVTLSCSPISGHRSVSWYQQTPGQGLQFLFEYFSETQRNKGNFPGRFSGRQFSNSRSEMNVSTLELGDSALYLCASSLGGGTEAFFGQGTRLTVV.

For the CDR3, the DNA is TGTGCCACCAGTGATTTGCCTCTACAGGGGGCTATGTTCTTC. It codes for CATSDLPLQGAMFF. This rearrangement joins TRBV24-1 to TRBJ2-1, with 9 bases that match TRBD1. With V trimmed by 0 bases and J by 15 bases, 8 bases remained unmatched. In germline, CDR1 is KGHDR, CDR2 SFDVKD. This CDR3 contains 14 residues.

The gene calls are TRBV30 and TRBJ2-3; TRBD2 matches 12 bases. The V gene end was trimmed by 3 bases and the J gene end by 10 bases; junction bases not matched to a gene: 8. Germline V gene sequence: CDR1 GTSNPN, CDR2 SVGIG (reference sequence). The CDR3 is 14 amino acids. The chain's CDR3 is CAWRSSGGVRAQYF. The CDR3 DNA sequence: TGTGCCTGGAGATCTAGCGGGGGGGTCCGGGCGCAGTATTTT.

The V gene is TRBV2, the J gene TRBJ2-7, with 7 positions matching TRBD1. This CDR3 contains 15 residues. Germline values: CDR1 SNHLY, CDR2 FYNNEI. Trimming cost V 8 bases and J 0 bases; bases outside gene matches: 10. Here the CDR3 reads CASGTGTVSSYEQYF. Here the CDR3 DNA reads TGTGCCAGCGGTACCGGGACAGTTAGCTCCTACGAGCAGTACTTC.

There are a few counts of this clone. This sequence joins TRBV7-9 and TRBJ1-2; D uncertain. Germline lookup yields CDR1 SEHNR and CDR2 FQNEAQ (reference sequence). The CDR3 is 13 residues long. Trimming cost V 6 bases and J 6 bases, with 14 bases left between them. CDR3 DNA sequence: TGTGCCAGCAGGCCCGAGGAGAATGATGGCTACACCTTC. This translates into CASRPEENDGYTF. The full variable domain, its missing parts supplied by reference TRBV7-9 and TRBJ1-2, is DTGVSQNPRHKITKRGQNVTFRCDPISEHNRLYWYRQTLGQGPEFLTYFQNEAQLEKSRLLSDRFSAERPKGSFSTLEIQRTEQGDSAMYLCASRPEENDGYTFGSGTRLTVV.

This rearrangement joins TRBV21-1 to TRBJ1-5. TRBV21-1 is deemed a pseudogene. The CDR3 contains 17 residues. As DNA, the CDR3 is TGTGCCAGCAGCCCCCGAGGGCGGAAATATAGCAATCAGCCCCAGCATTTT. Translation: CASSPRGRKYSNQPQHF.

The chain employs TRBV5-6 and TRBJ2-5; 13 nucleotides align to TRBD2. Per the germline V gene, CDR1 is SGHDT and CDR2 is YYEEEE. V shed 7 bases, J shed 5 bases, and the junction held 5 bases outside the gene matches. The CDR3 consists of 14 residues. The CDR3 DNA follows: TGTGCCAGCGGGACTAGCGGGATTCGGGAGACCCAGTACTTC. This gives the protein CASGTSGIRETQYF. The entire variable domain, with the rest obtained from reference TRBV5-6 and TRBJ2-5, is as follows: DAGVTQSPTHLIKTRGQQVTLRCSPKSGHDTVSWYQQALGQGPQFIFQYYEEEERQRGNFPDRFSGHQFPNYSSELNVNALLLGDSALYLCASGTSGIRETQYFGPGTRLLVL.

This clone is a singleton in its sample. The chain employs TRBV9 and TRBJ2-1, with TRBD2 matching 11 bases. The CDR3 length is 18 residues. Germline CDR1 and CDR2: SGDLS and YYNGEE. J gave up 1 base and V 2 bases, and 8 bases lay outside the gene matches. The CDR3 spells CASSVPIAGGPSYNEQFF. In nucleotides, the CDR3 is TGTGCCAGCAGCGTTCCCATAGCGGGAGGGCCTTCCTACAATGAGCAGTTCTTC.

CDR3 DNA: TGTGCCAGCAGCTTGGCCATGGCCTTGTACGAGCAGTACTTC. Residues: CASSLAMALYEQYF. The chain carries TRBV5-6 and TRBJ2-7; unclear D gene. CDR3 length: 14 residues. The V end was cut by 0 bases, the J end by 4 bases, with 11 bases between. Germline V gene sequence: CDR1 SGHDT, CDR2 YYEEEE.